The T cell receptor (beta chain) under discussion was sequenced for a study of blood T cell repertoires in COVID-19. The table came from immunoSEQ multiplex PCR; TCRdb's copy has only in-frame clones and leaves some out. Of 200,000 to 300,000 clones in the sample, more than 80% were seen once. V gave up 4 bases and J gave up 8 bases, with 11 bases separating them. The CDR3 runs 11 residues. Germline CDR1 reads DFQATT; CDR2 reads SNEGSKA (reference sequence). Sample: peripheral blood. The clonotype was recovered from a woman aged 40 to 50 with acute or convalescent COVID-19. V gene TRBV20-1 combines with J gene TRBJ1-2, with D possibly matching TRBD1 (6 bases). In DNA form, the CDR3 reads TGCAGTGCTAATACAGGGTACGGCTACACCTTC. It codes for CSANTGYGYTF.